This T cell receptor beta chain was captured in a study of cytomegalovirus exposure and HLA in healthy donors (dated by TCRdb to 2017 to 2019). In the study overall: According to an earlier analysis of 587 of the donors, some 180 million T cells yielded over 100 million unique TCR beta sequences and roughly 280 Gb of sequence data. An early release that covered about 600 HLA-typed donors contained approximately 300 gigabases of sequencing data and 65 million to 100 million unique TCR sequences. To predict cytomegalovirus infection status, the study brought together high-throughput TCR immunosequencing, statistical association of individual TCRs with disease status, and machine learning. Alongside the repertoire data, information on donor age, sex, ethnicity and CMV serostatus was compiled. The later analysis used no new phenotypic data to find candidate immune exposures, relying instead on TCR beta sequences and their occurrence across donors. Of the roughly 400 genotyped donors, 81% were placed in the genetic ancestry cluster associated with self-reported Caucasian donors. Among about 360 genotyped donors of the cohort, an average of 235,054 unique TCR beta nucleotide sequences were sequenced per donor, about a sixth of them non-productive. The study aimed to test whether cataloging public T cell receptors could reveal signatures of past pathogen exposure. Using immunosequencing, the study profiled T cell repertoires from fewer than 850 subjects and related those repertoires to cytomegalovirus serostatus. Four to six DR-DQ haplotypes were handled as single units for association and clustering, since linkage in the cohort was strong. Typing coverage differed by locus: A, B, C, DRB1 and DQB1 were typed in roughly 629-630 donors, DQA1 in 500 to 550, DPA1 in 600 to 610, and DPB1 in 472. A later genetic analysis took genome-wide SNP genotypes for about 65% of the roughly 670 donors and used that subset as a discovery cohort. A later analysis re-analyzed previously published TCR beta repertoires from 600 to 850 donors and added high-resolution HLA genotyping to study TCR occurrence patterns. Besides the first cohort of under 700 subjects, a separate validation cohort made up of 120 different subjects was used. Every discovery cohort repertoire had been produced on one sequencing platform. HLA typing covered class I and class II loci at four-digit resolution. In an earlier analysis of a few hundred of the donors, high-throughput TCR beta sequencing was used to judge whether each TCR beta V gene segment behaved as functional or pseudogenic.

The library was prepared using the immunoSEQ multiplex PCR assay. The multiplex PCR relied on a mix of 60 forward primers for TCR Vbeta segments and 13 reverse primers for TCR Jbeta segments. The CDR3 region of rearranged TCR beta genes was amplified from genomic DNA with a multiplex PCR assay. On the Illumina HiSeq System, the amplified TCR beta libraries were sequenced as 87-base-pair reads. As for the authors' bioinformatics: Across the 700 or so repertoires, a later analysis counted 80 million or so unique TCR beta chains, 8.5 million to 12 million of which were shared by at least two donors. A nearest-neighbor algorithm error-corrected the raw reads and collapsed the reads into unique sequences, merging closely related sequences to remove PCR and sequencing errors. CDR3 sequences were aligned to IMGT reference sequences to assign V, D and J gene segments. For a sequence to be retained, a match of at least six nucleotides was required to both a V gene segment and a J gene segment. Rearrangements were called productive when the CDR3 lacked stop codons and stayed in frame with V and J; all others were non-productive. CDR3 was defined by IMGT convention, running from the second conserved V-encoded cysteine to the conserved J-encoded phenylalanine. The earlier analysis of about 610 of the donors excluded sequences that lacked an unambiguous match to a single V gene segment. In an earlier analysis of a few hundred of the donors, V segments were called functional above 56.7% productive rearrangements and were called segregating when the between-donor standard deviation exceeded 5%. A statistical classification framework was developed to diagnose cytomegalovirus status using the catalog of TCR beta chain sequences. V and J gene assignment, in a later analysis, came from comparing TCR nucleotide sequences with IMGT/GENE-DB human TR gene sequences. The TCRdist pipeline was used in a later analysis to assign CDR3 sequences and most-parsimonious VDJ recombination scenarios. A later analysis defined each TCR beta chain by its CDR3 amino acid sequence plus V-gene family, and excluded reads lacking a unique V-gene family. In a later analysis, 450 to 600 highly shared, low-generation-probability nucleotide sequences were removed to address suspected cross-contamination and a sequencing artifact. A later analysis calculated a clonal expansion index for each public chain from normalized within-repertoire ranks of inferred template counts. Generation probabilities in a later analysis came from a VDJ recombination model fitted to out-of-frame rearrangements, and those results were checked against IGoR. Hypergeometric tests were used in a later analysis to score TCR-TCR, TCR-HLA and TCR-CMV co-occurrence, with a repertoire-size bias correction applied to the TCR pairs. In a later analysis, false discovery rates were estimated by permuting HLA or CMV assignments 20 times. In a later analysis, co-occurring TCRs were grouped with DBSCAN, and TCRdist sequence similarity was added when clustering was performed within HLA-allele-positive subsets. Repertoires with fewer than 30,000 or more than 120,000 public chains were left out of co-occurrence clustering, as were about five repertoires with anomalous nucleotide sharing. TCRdb re-hosts the immuneACCESS table, in-frame sequences only. Its copies lack some clones; in the studies checked, an unresolved V gene accounts for under half of them, and the cause for the rest is not known. V and J calls and clone size are as listed in that table; D and trimming were resolved from the DNA. Here the sample has approximately 150,000 clones; over 75% occur a single time. Clones ranked in the top ten supply roughly 2.9% of the sample.

As concerns this clone: Its antigen is unknown. The record has no base qualities; no much larger clone is one base away.

The cohort comprised more than 550 healthy bone marrow donors. At the time of sampling, all cohort members were nominally healthy, though unrecorded immune exposures were likely present. The donor was CMV seronegative and belonged to the group of 352 seronegative cohort members. A peripheral blood sample was provided by each donor, and peripheral blood mononuclear cells were used for TCR beta sequencing. The Qiagen DNeasy Blood Extraction Kit was used to extract genomic DNA from the blood cell samples. Paper-wide results and their limitations: A further reported finding was that TCR beta sequences accurately predicted the HLA-A and HLA-B alleles for most subjects in the first cohort. Because HLA typing was unavailable for some donors at each locus, only the typed subset was used in association tests. In vitro tests confirmed that three of the cytomegalovirus-associated TCR beta chains recognize cytomegalovirus antigens. A later genetic analysis associated a missense DCLRE1C variant with V-gene and J-gene trimming of TCR beta chains, and an independent cohort replicated the association. In this cohort, only TCR beta chains were sequenced, and detectable features were limited by the absence of alpha or paired-chain data. In an earlier analysis of approximately 590 of the donors, most TCR beta V segments appeared in productive rearrangements about 87% or about 30% of the time, broadly matching IMGT annotations. In both the original and validation cohorts, the classifier was reported to diagnose cytomegalovirus status with high specificity and sensitivity. The only immune exposure information available for the cohort was CMV serostatus. Specific HLA alleles were associated with 15,000 to 20,000 TCR beta sequences at a false discovery rate of 0.05 in a later analysis. According to a later genetic analysis, donors in an Asian-associated ancestry cluster had fewer N-insertions in productive TCRs than the roughly 700-donor mean. In a later analysis, HLA-associated TCR beta chains were found to be more clonally expanded and to have lower generation probabilities than equally common non-associated chains. Some IMGT-functional V segments, including TRBV6-2 and TRBV6-3, could not be told apart with the 87-base-pair reads, so those segments were excluded. In a later analysis, several top co-occurrence clusters were reported to appear linked to parvovirus B19, influenza, CMV and Epstein-Barr virus. According to the authors, the approach could potentially be generalized to other disease states and immunological phenotypes. In a later analysis, the rate of TCR association differed among HLA loci, with DRB1 alleles having the most associated TCRs and HLA-C alleles having the fewest. Strong co-occurrence of HLA alleles, especially DR and DQ, made assigning TCR associations to individual alleles difficult. Most TCR sequences were seen in very few donors, while some public TCRs were found in many individuals. Roughly uniform sequencing depth across donors was assumed in presence/absence analyses, although this assumption may not hold. The study listed around 160 TCR beta chains as associated with cytomegalovirus. Correlated functional status among segregating V segments might reflect linkage disequilibrium, but an unknown experimental factor could not be ruled out. A cluster of highly shared sequence variants was judged likely to be a technical artifact of the sequencing pipeline. According to a later analysis, most CMV-associated TCR beta chains appeared to be HLA-restricted, and the HLA associations seemed to be driven largely by CMV exposure. Because counts were too low, roughly 17 rarely observed V segments, including chromosome 9 orphons, were left out of the earlier analysis of a few hundred of the donors.

V is clipped by 5 bases and J by 2 bases, and the sequence between their germline boundaries is 26 bases long. The germline V gene provides CDR1 MDHEN and CDR2 SYDVKM. The CDR3 has 19 amino acids, counting the end cysteine and phenylalanine. The entry retains the CDR3 DNA only, 57 bases that are in frame from base 1. The source is a woman in her twenties or thirties in good health and CMV-seronegative. The V and J segments used are TRBV28 and TRBJ2-3, and possibly TRBD2, on 5 matching bases. Sequenced input: PBMCs. The DNA is TGTGCCAGCAGTCTGGATAGTTTAGCGACACAATCCCCCACAGATACGCAGTATTTT. It encodes CASSLDSLATQSPTDTQYF. With all but the CDR3 taken from the reference TRBV28 and TRBJ2-3 genes, the full variable domain is: DVKVTQSSRYLVKRTGEKVFLECVQDMDHENMFWYRQDPGLGLRLIYFSYDVKMKEKGDIPEGYSVSREKKERFSLILESASTNQTSMYLCASSLDSLATQSPTDTQYFGPGTRLTVL.